This T cell receptor beta chain was profiled in a study of shared clonotypes between healthy human individuals. In the study overall: Participating donors consisted of a couple of women and a few men aged 18 to 49.

Donors included only healthy HIV-negative adults lacking recent acute infections or vaccinations. Points from the study as a whole: A generally larger estimated richness was seen in naive subsets than in memory subsets. Shared across a few donors were roughly 4.7% of the naive CD4 clonotypes.

Remarks on this clone: No antigen is known for it.

Assay: immunoSEQ multiplex PCR; the TCRdb copy retains only in-frame clones and omits some. This sample has fewer than 2.5 million clones, with over 85% found just once. The TCR comes from a man aged 18 to 30 in good health. Some clones in this sample may be carry-over from other donors' samples. Sequencing was done on a sample of naive CD4+ T cells from PBMCs. Subset in this sample: CD45RA+ positively selected.

CDR3 nucleotides: TGTGCCAGCAGCTCTAGAGGGATTAGTGCAAACACCATATATTTT. This translates into CASSSRGISANTIYF. The chain is built from TRBV7-2 and TRBJ1-3; D gene unclear. In germline, CDR1 is SGHTA, CDR2 FQGNSA. Trimming shortened V by 4 bases and J by 6 bases, and 16 bases separated the two germline ends. The CDR3 runs 15 residues.